This T cell receptor beta chain was observed in a study of blood T cell repertoires in COVID-19. At the level of the study: There were acute and convalescent COVID-19 samples, and they came from the United States, Italy and Spain. Sources were T cells, B-cell-depleted T cells, or PBMCs; the material itself was cDNA or gDNA.

Original methodology: Amplification from reference gene primers served as the basis for estimated nucleated cell counts. Clones were read by immunoSEQ multiplex PCR, and TCRdb kept only the in-frame ones, dropping some. V, J and clone size reflect that table, while D and trimming were determined from the DNA. This sample has around 140,000 clones, with more than 70% found just once. Germline CDR1 MNHNY, CDR2 SVGAGI (reference sequence). This CDR3 spans 14 amino acids. The germline V and J ends were trimmed by 7 bases and 0 bases, with 13 bases remaining between them. The clonotype comes from a human donor in a cohort sampled during active COVID-19. Sequencing was performed on peripheral blood. The chain couples TRBV6-6 to TRBJ2-7; perhaps TRBD1 as D (5 bases). This CDR3 reads CASNRQRSSYEQYF. DNA for the CDR3: TGTGCCAGCAACCGACAGAGGAGCTCCTACGAGCAGTACTTC.